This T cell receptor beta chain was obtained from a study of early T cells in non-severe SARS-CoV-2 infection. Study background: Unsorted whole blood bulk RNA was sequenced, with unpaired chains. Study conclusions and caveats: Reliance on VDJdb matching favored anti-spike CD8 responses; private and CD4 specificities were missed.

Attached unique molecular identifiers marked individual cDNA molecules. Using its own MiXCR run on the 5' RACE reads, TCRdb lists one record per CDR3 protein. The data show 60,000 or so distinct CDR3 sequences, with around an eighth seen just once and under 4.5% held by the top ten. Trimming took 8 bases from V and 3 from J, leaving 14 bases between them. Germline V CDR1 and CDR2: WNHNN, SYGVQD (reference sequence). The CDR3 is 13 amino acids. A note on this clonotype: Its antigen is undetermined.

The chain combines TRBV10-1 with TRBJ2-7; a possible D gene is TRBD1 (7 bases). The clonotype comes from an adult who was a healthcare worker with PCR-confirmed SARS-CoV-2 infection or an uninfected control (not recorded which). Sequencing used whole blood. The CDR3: CASQRQGGYEQYF. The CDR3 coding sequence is TGCGCCAGCCAGAGACAGGGAGGCTACGAGCAGTACTTC.